The 5 T cell receptor beta chains below were found in one sample sequenced in a study of cytotoxic CD8 clonotypes in ibrutinib-treated CLL. Sequencing was performed with immunoSEQ multiplex PCR; in TCRdb, only in-frame clones are kept and a portion is missing. The data contain about 140,000 clones, around 84% of them singletons. The material sequenced was PBMCs, taken after 36 months of ibrutinib treatment. These receptors all stem from a human donor with chronic lymphocytic leukemia.

This CDR3 is CASSPPQGGEQFF. In nucleotides, the CDR3 is TGTGCCAGCAGCCCACCACAGGGGGGCGAGCAGTTCTTC. V and J are TRBV5-6 and TRBJ2-1; 8 nucleotides line up with TRBD1. This CDR3 contains 13 residues. CDR1 and CDR2 (germline): SGHDT, YYEEEE. V shed 4 bases and J 10 bases; nucleotides not matched to a gene: 7.

The sample holds a few counts of this clone. The rearrangement links TRBV18 to TRBJ2-2; D remains unclear. Germline V gene lookup returns CDR1 KGHSH and CDR2 LQKENI. The length of the CDR3 is 13 residues. V lost 4 bases, J lost 5 bases, and 8 bases lay in between. The CDR3 nucleotides are TGTGCCAGCTCACTCCACGAGACCGGGGAGCTGTTTTTT. This translates into CASSLHETGELFF.

The chain has TRBV12-5 and TRBJ2-5; D might be TRBD2 (5 bases). CDR1 LGHNT and CDR2 FRNRAP come from the germline V gene. CDR3 length equals 17 residues. V gave up 2 bases and J gave up 1 base, with 17 bases separating them. CDR3 loop: CASGLPSLTRFQETQYF. DNA of the CDR3: TGTGCTAGTGGTTTGCCCTCACTCACTAGGTTCCAAGAGACCCAGTACTTC.

This clone was seen a handful of times. The rearrangement joins TRBV7-9 to TRBJ2-7; D possibly corresponds to TRBD1 (6 bases). The CDR3 has 12 amino acids. Per germline, CDR1 SEHNR and CDR2 FQNEAQ (reference sequence). V was trimmed by 5 bases and J by 8 bases, leaving 13 bases between them. The CDR3 region has the DNA TGTGCCAGCAGCAGCGGACAGCACAAGCAGTACTTC. Translated: CASSSGQHKQYF.

V is TRBV7-6 and J is TRBJ2-5, with 8 bases aligning to TRBD1. V dropped 5 bases and J dropped 4; count of bases not matched to a gene: 6. Germline values: CDR1 SGHVS, CDR2 FNYEAQ. The CDR3 sequence is 14 residues long. The CDR3 coding sequence is TGTGCCAGCAGCCCCAGGGGGCGCAGAGAGACCCAGTACTTC. It is translated as CASSPRGRRETQYF.